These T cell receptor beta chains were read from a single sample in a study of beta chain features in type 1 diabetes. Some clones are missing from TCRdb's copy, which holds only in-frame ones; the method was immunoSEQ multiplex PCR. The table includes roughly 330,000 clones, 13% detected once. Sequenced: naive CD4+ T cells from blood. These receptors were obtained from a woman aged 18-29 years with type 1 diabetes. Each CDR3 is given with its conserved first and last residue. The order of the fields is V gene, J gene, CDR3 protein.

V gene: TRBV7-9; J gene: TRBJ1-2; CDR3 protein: CASSSGTGGRGYTF
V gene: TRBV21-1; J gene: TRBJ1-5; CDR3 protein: CASSKPQGSQGAGFQPQHF
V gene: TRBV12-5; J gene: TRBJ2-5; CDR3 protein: CASGRETQYF
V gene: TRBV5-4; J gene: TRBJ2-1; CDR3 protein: CASSLELGASINEQFF
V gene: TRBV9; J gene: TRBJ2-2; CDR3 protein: CASTNPGGNTGELFF
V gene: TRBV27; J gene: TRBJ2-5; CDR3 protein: CASSHPPGTGVRKTQYF
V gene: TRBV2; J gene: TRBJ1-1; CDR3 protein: CASSESLTGVPTEAFF
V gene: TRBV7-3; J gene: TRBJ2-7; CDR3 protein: CASSLGQGIPYEQYF
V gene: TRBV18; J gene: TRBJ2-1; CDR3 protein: CASRQGTYNEQFF
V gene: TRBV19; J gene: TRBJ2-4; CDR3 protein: CASSSGQGNIQYF
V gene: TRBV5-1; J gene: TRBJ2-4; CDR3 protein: CASSLEAGGTKNIQYF
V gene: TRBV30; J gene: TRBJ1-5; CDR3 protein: CAWGLQGHQPQHF
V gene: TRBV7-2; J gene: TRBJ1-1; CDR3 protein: CASSSRRYTEAFF
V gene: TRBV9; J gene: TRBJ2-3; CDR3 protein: CASSARSTDTQYF
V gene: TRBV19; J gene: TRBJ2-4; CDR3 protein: CASSEGEYAKNIQYF
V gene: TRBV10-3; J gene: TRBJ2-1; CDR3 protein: CAISDLNEQFF
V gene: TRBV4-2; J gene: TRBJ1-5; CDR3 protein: CASSHNRGVDVGNQPQHF
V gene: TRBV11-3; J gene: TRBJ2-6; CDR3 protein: CASSPRSAREANVLTF
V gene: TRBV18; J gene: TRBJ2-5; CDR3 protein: CASSPPQKTQYF
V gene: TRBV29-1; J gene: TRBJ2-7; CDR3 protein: CSVGSTLKRTEGLSYEQYF
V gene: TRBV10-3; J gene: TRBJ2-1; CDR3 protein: CAISGSGSDEQFF